Below, 9 T cell receptor beta chains from the same sample are listed, as sequenced in a study of tumor-infiltrating lymphocytes in oesophageal squamous cell carcinoma. TCRdb itself ran the PCR reads through MiXCR, one entry per CDR3 protein. The table records 10,000 or so distinct CDR3 sequences, roughly three fifths of them present only once. The source material was esophageal tumor tissue. These receptors all come from a male donor with esophageal squamous cell carcinoma.

In this sample, this clonotype turned up many times. At one boundary the junction diverges from the germline segment, which might be a read error. This chain joins TRBV7-7 and TRBJ2-3, with no clear D. The germline V gene has CDR1 SSHAT and CDR2 FNYEAQ (reference sequence). The CDR3 covers 13 residues. This CDR3 reads CASSFTNTDTQYF. The CDR3 DNA reads TGTGCTAGCAGCTTTACTAACACAGATACGCAGTATTTT.

Concerning this clonotype: A read error may account for a junction end that differs from germline. The chain is built from TRBV6-1 and TRBJ2-5; D gene uncertain. The CDR3 is made up of 15 amino acids. From germline, CDR1 is MNHNS and CDR2 SASEGT. The CDR3 loop reads CASKLASMRTETQYF. CDR3 in DNA: TGCGCCAGCAAATTAGCTAGTATGAGGACCGAGACCCAGTACTTC.

This clonotype was observed a few times. The V call is TRBV7-3, the J call TRBJ2-3; tentative D call: TRBD1 (6 bases). Germline-derived CDR1 and CDR2 are SGHTA and FQGTGA. The V gene lost 4 bases and the J gene lost 1 base, with 12 bases spanning the gap. The CDR3 extends over 15 amino acids. CDR3 in DNA: TGTGCCAGCAGCTGGACAGTGACTCGCACAGATACGCAGTATTTT. Its translation: CASSWTVTRTDTQYF.

This clonotype was seen more than once but under ten times. V is TRBV12-3 or TRBV12-4 and J is TRBJ2-7; a possible D gene is TRBD2 (6 bases). The J call is in doubt because the DNA end fits TRBJ2-5 better. The CDR3 is made up of 13 amino acids. Here the CDR3 reads CASNGGVLETQYF. The DNA for the CDR3 is TGTGCCAGCAACGGAGGGGTCTTAGAGACCCAGTACTTC.

This clonotype was counted many times. A clone one base away is much larger, so this may be a read error. The chain combines TRBV11-2 with TRBJ2-5; unclear D gene. From germline, CDR1 is SGHAT and CDR2 FQNNGV. The length of the CDR3 is 12 residues. V was shortened by 4 bases and J by 11 bases, with 14 bases between the two germline ends. The CDR3 sequence: CASSSSRNEQYF. In DNA form, the CDR3 reads TGTGCCAGCAGCTCCTCTCGCAATGAGCAGTACTTC.

The chain has TRBV6-2 or TRBV6-3 and TRBJ2-5; D remains ambiguous. The germline gives CDR1 MNHEY, CDR2 SVGEGT. Between the trimmed V and J ends, which lost 0 bases and 2 bases, there was a span of 7 bases. CDR3 length: 14 residues. The DNA for the CDR3 is TGTGCCAGCAGTTACTCGGGCGGACAAGAGACCCAGTACTTC. This codes for CASSYSGGQETQYF.

The genes are TRBV7-7 and TRBJ2-6; 7 bases line up with TRBD1. V trimming: 6 bases; J trimming: 0 bases; junction bases outside the gene matches: 14. This CDR3 is built from 19 residues. The V gene's germline CDR1 is SSHAT and CDR2 FNYEAQ (reference sequence). CDR3 sequence reads: CASSFDWDSESSGANVLTF. Written as DNA, the CDR3 is TGTGCCAGCAGTTTCGATTGGGACAGCGAGAGCTCTGGGGCCAACGTCCTGACTTTC.

The rearrangement uses TRBV7-2 and TRBJ2-7, with TRBD2 identical over 11 bases. This CDR3 comprises 15 residues. Germline CDR1 is SGHTA and CDR2 is FQGNSA. With V trimmed by 5 bases and J by 7 bases, 10 bases remained unmatched. CDR3 sequence: CASSTRTSGYNEQYF. DNA of the CDR3: TGTGCCAGCAGCACCCGGACTAGCGGGTACAATGAGCAGTACTTC.

As concerns this clonotype: This sequence may be a read error, since a much larger clone differs from it by one base. The chain links TRBV6-6 to TRBJ2-7; no definite D call. CDR1 and CDR2 (germline): MNHNY, SVGAGI (reference sequence). The CDR3 contains 11 residues. With 7 bases removed from V and 7 bases from J, the gap between germline ends came to 11 bases. The CDR3 reads CASNEYNEQYF. The CDR3 coding sequence is TGTGCCAGCAACGAATACAATGAGCAGTACTTC.